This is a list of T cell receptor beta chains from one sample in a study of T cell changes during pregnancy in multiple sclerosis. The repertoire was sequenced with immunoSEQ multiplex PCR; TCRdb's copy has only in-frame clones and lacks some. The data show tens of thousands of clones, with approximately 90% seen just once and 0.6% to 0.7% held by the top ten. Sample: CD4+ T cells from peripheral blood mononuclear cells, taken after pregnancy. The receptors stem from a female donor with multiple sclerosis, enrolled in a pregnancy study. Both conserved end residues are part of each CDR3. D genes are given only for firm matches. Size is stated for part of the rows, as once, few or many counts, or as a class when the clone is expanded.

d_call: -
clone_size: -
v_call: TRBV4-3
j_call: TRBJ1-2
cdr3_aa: CASSQSGSFYGYTF
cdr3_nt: TGCGCCAGCAGCCAATCGGGAAGCTTCTATGGCTACACCTTC

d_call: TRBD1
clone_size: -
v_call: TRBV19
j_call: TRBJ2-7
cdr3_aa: CASSPGQETEQYF
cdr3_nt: TGTGCCAGTAGTCCCGGACAGGAGACCGAGCAGTACTTC

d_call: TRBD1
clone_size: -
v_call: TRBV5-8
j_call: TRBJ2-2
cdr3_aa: CASSSGQGLTGELFF
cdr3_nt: TGTGCCAGCAGCTCGGGACAGGGTTTGACCGGGGAGCTGTTTTTT

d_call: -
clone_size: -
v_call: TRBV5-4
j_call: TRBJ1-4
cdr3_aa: CASSPSPGDEKLFF
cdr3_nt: TGTGCCAGCAGCCCCAGCCCAGGGGATGAAAAACTGTTTTTT

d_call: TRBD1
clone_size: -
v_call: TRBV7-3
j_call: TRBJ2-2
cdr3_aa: CASSLRGPTGGGTGELFF
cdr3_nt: TGTGCCAGCAGCTTAAGAGGCCCGACAGGGGGCGGCACCGGGGAGCTGTTTTTT

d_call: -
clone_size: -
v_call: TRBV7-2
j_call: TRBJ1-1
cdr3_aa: CASSLIRLPLNTEAFF
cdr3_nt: TGTGCCAGCAGCTTAATCCGGTTGCCCTTGAACACTGAAGCTTTCTTT

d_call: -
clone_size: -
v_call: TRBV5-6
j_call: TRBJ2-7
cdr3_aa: CASSLYRTSSYEQYF
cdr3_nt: TGTGCCAGCAGCTTGTACAGGACAAGCTCCTACGAGCAGTACTTC

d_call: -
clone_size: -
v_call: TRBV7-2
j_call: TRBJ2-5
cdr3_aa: CASASLAGETQYF
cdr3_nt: TGTGCCAGCGCTTCGCTGGCGGGCGAGACCCAGTACTTC

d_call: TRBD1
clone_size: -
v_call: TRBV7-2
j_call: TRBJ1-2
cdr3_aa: CASSLTQGGYGYTF
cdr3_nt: TGTGCCAGCAGCCTTACACAGGGGGGCTATGGCTACACCTTC

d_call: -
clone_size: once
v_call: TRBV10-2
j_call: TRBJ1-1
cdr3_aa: CASGAQRGSVEAFF
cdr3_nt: TGCGCCAGCGGCGCCCAGCGGGGGTCAGTTGAAGCTTTCTTT

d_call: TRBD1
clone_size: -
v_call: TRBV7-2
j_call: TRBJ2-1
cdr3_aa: CASSLGTGPYNEQFF
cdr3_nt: TGTGCCAGCAGCTTAGGGACAGGGCCGTACAATGAGCAGTTCTTC